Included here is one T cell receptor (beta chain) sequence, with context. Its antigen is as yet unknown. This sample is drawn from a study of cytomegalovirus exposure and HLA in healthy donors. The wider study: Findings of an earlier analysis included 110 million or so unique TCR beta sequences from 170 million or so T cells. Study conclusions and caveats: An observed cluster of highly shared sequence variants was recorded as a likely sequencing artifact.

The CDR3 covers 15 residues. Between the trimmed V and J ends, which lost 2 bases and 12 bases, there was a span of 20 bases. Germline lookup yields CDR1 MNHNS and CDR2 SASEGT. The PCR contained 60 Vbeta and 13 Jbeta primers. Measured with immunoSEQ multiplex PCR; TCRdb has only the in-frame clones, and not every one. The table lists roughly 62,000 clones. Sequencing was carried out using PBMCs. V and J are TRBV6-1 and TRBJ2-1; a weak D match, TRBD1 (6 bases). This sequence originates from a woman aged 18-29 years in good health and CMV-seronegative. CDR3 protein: CASSELSDTGTSQFF. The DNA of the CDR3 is TGTGCCAGCAGTGAACTTTCGGACACCGGGACATCGCAGTTCTTC.